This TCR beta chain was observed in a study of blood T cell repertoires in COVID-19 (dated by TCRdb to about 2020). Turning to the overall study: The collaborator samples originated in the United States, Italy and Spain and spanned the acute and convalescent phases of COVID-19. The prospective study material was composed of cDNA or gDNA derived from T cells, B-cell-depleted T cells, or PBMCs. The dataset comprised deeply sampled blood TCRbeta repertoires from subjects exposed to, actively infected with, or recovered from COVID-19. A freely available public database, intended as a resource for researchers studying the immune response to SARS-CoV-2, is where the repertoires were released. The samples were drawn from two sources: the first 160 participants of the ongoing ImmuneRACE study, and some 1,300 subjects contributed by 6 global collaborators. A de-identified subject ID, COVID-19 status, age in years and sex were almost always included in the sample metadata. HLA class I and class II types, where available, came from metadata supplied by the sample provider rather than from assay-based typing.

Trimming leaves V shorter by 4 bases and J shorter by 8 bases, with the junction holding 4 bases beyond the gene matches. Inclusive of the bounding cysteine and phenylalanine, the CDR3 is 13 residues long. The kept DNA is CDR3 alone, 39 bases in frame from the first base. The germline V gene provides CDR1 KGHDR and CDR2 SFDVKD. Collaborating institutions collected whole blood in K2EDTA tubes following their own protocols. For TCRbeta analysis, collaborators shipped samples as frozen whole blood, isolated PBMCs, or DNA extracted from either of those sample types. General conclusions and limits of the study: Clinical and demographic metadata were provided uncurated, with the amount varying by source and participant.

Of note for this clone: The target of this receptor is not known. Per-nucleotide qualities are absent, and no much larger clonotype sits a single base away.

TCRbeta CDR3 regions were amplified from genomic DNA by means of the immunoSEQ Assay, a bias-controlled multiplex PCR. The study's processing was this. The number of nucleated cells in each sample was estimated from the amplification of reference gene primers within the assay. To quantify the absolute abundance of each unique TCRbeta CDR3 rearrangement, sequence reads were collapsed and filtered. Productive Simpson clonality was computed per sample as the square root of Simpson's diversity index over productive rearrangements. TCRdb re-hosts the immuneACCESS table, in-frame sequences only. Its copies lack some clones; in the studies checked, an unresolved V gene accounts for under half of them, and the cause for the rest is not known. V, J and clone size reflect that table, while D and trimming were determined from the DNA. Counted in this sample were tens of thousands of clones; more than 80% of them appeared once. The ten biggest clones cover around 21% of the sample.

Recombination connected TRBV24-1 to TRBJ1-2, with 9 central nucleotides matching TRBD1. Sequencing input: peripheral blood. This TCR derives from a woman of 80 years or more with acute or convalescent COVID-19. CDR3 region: CATSDTGGRGYTF. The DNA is TGTGCCACCAGTGACACAGGGGGCAGAGGCTACACCTTC.